This T cell receptor (beta chain) came from a study of beta chain features in type 1 diabetes. Roughly 100 mL of blood, on average, came from one heparinised draw per donor. Based on CD45RO/CCR7/CD25/CD127/CD95/CD27, CD4+ regulatory, stem cell-like memory, naive and central memory cells were sorted. Expressed TCRB transcripts were sequenced because the isolated RNA had all been reverse transcribed beforehand. Produced via immunoSEQ multiplex PCR; TCRdb's table is partial and in-frame only. The repertoire holds 350,000 to 450,000 clones, with approximately 12% as singletons. Deletions cut 4 bases from V and 7 bases from J, with 12 bases between. The length of the CDR3 is 13 residues. Germline V gives CDR1 SGDLS, CDR2 YYNGEE. Study conclusions and caveats: Patients' naive, central memory and Treg TCRB repertoires seemed closer to one another than those of healthy donors. Patients and controls would be equally affected if PCR favored shorter templates. Shortening that was moderate but significant affected the TCRB CDR3s of Type 1 diabetes patients in all four CD4+ subsets.

Worth noting for this clone: The antigen is unknown.

The gene calls are TRBV9 and TRBJ2-1, with a possible D match to TRBD1 (5 bases). This receptor was identified in a woman aged 18-30 years with type 1 diabetes. The specimen sequenced was naive CD4+ T cells from blood. The chain's CDR3 is CASSLARQNEQFF. The DNA of the CDR3 is TGTGCCAGCAGCCTCGCCAGACAGAATGAGCAGTTCTTC.